The 28 T cell receptor beta chains reported below all come from one sample, sequenced in a study of long-term antiretroviral therapy in people with HIV (dated by TCRdb to 2022 to 2024). The immunoSEQ hsTCRB v3.0 assay was used at survey level resolution to sequence the TRB variable region. In its TCRdb copy, this immuneACCESS table keeps in-frame sequences only and misses some clones. Where compared with another copy, unresolved V genes explain less than half of these, and the others have no known cause. The sample yields some 20,000 clones; more than 75% were counted once. About 4.5% of the sample is held by the ten biggest clonotypes. The sequencing used unsorted PBMCs, collected roughly 6.1 years after starting antiretroviral therapy. Source of these receptors: a man in his thirties or forties with HIV.

The genes are TRBV7-2 and TRBJ1-5; D is ambiguous. The CDR3 consists of 14 residues. The V gene lost 4 bases and the J gene lost 0 bases, with 7 bases spanning the gap. Looked up from germline, CDR1 is SGHTA and CDR2 is FQGNSA. This CDR3 is CASSSLNSNQPQHF. CDR3 sequence (DNA): TGTGCCAGCAGCTCCCTGAATAGCAATCAGCCCCAGCATTTT.

The chain has TRBV28 and TRBJ2-5, with D hard to call. The CDR3 is 11 amino acids. CDR1 is MDHEN and CDR2 is SYDVKM in the germline V gene. Trimming left V 7 bases short and J 1 base short, with 4 bases between. The CDR3 nucleotides read TGTGCCAGCACGTCCCAAGAGACCCAGTACTTC. It translates to CASTSQETQYF.

This sequence joins TRBV19 and TRBJ1-2; D ambiguous. This CDR3 is built from 13 residues. V was clipped by 2 bases and J by 6 bases, with 10 bases between them. CDR1 is LNHDA, CDR2 SQIVND, per germline (reference sequence). The CDR3 spells CASSISGINGYTF. CDR3 bases: TGTGCCAGTAGTATAAGCGGCATAAATGGCTACACCTTC.

The CDR3 sequence: CASSQGASGTRASYEQYF. CDR3 DNA sequence: TGTGCCAGCAGCCAAGGGGCTAGCGGGACCAGAGCCTCCTACGAGCAGTACTTC. The V gene is TRBV14, the J gene TRBJ2-7; 9 bases agree with TRBD2. The CDR3 sequence is 18 residues long. CDR1 SGHDN and CDR2 FVKESK come from the germline V gene. The junction had 10 bases not matched to a gene; V was cut back by 1 base and J by 0 bases.

The rearrangement links TRBV4-1 to TRBJ2-3; 8 nucleotides agree with TRBD1. CDR3 length: 17 residues. The V gene end was trimmed by 1 base and the J gene end by 4 bases; junction bases not matched to a gene: 10. Germline assignment: CDR1 MGHRA and CDR2 YSYEKL. The CDR3 reads CASSQVLGRGPSDTQYF. As DNA, the CDR3 is TGCGCCAGCAGCCAAGTTCTTGGCAGGGGGCCCTCAGATACGCAGTATTTT.

V gene TRBV7-9 combines with J gene TRBJ2-1; D remains ambiguous. Germline assignment: CDR1 SEHNR and CDR2 FQNEAQ (reference sequence). The CDR3 length is 15 residues. V shed 3 bases and J shed 0 bases, with 9 bases lying between them. CDR3 sequence: CASSFGRTSYNEQFF. The DNA for the CDR3 is TGTGCCAGCAGCTTTGGACGCACCTCCTACAATGAGCAGTTCTTC.

The rearrangement links TRBV7-3 to TRBJ2-1; D uncertain. Trimming left V 2 bases short and J 1 base short, with 9 bases between. The CDR3 length is 15 residues. Germline CDR1 is SGHTA and CDR2 is FQGTGA. CDR3 sequence: CASSLRPGSYNEQFF. The CDR3 DNA follows: TGTGCCAGCAGCTTACGCCCGGGTTCCTACAATGAGCAGTTCTTC.

In DNA form, the CDR3 reads TGTGCCAGCAGTCACCCGGGACAGGGGGCGTTGGAGACCCAGTACTTC. Its translation: CASSHPGQGALETQYF. The chain links TRBV27 to TRBJ2-5, with 12 nucleotides matching TRBD1. Trimming took 5 bases from V and 5 from J; bases not matched to a gene: 9. The CDR3 loop spans 16 amino acids. Germline CDR1 MNHEY, CDR2 SMNVEV (reference sequence).

V usage is TRBV7-9 and J usage is TRBJ1-2; the D is unclear. The CDR3 is 14 amino acids. Germline CDR1 is SEHNR and CDR2 is FQNEAQ (reference sequence). Trimming took 3 bases from V and 4 from J, leaving 12 bases between them. The CDR3 DNA sequence: TGTGCCAGCAGCTTGTTAAGGGCTCCCTATGGCTACACCTTC. Its protein product is CASSLLRAPYGYTF.

The chain recombines TRBV7-6 with TRBJ1-1, with D possibly TRBD1 on 5 matching bases. The V and J ends lost 1 base and 4 bases respectively, with 13 bases between them. CDR3 size: 15 residues. Germline V gives CDR1 SGHVS, CDR2 FNYEAQ. CDR3 protein: CASSLEGRETTEAFF. The CDR3 DNA sequence: TGTGCCAGCAGCTTAGAGGGCAGGGAGACCACTGAAGCTTTCTTT.

The chain couples TRBV18 to TRBJ1-1; possibly TRBD1 for D (6 bases). V was cut by 4 bases and J by 1 base, with 7 bases left in between. The CDR3 is 13 residues long. CDR1 is KGHSH and CDR2 is LQKENI in the germline V gene. CDR3: CASSQQGNTEAFF. CDR3 DNA: TGTGCCAGCTCACAACAGGGGAACACTGAAGCTTTCTTT.

The chain has TRBV18 and TRBJ2-1, with 9 bases identical to TRBD2. CDR1 is KGHSH, CDR2 LQKENI, per germline. J lost 4 bases, V lost 6 bases, and 10 bases had no gene match. The CDR3 length is 16 residues. CDR3 DNA sequence: TGTGCCAGCTCCCCCCCGAATAGCGGGGGTTACAATGAGCAGTTCTTC. This codes for CASSPPNSGGYNEQFF.

The rearrangement uses TRBV7-2 and TRBJ1-1; no clear D. V was pared by 3 bases and J by 2 bases, with 7 bases between. CDR3 length: 13 amino acids. Looked up from germline, CDR1 is SGHTA and CDR2 is FQGNSA. The CDR3 loop reads CASSFSVNTEAFF. The CDR3 DNA is TGTGCCAGCAGCTTTAGTGTTAACACTGAAGCTTTCTTT.

The chain couples TRBV9 to TRBJ2-1; possibly TRBD1 or TRBD2 for D (5 bases each). Looked up from germline, CDR1 is SGDLS and CDR2 is YYNGEE. The CDR3 sequence is 15 residues long. V lost 0 bases and J lost 3, with 10 bases in between. This CDR3 is CASSVDGADYNEQFF. The CDR3 DNA sequence: TGTGCCAGCAGCGTAGACGGGGCGGACTACAATGAGCAGTTCTTC. Full variable domain (outside the CDR3, taken from reference TRBV9 and TRBJ2-1): DSGVTQTPKHLITATGQRVTLRCSPRSGDLSVYWYQQSLDQGLQFLIQYYNGEERAKGNILERFSAQQFPDLHSELNLSSLELGDSALYFCASSVDGADYNEQFFGPGTRLTVL.

J is TRBJ2-1 and V is TRBV18; the match to TRBD2 covers 14 bases. The CDR3 has 16 residues. The germline V gene has CDR1 KGHSH and CDR2 LQKENI. The V segment lost 0 bases and the J segment 9 bases; nucleotides outside the gene matches: 4. CDR3 bases: TGTGCCAGCTCACCACCGGGACTAGCGGGAGAAAGTGAGCAGTTCTTC. It codes for CASSPPGLAGESEQFF.

The chain is built from TRBV12-5 and TRBJ2-1; tentatively, D is TRBD1 or TRBD2 (5 bases each). Trimming cost V 7 bases and J 4 bases, with 17 bases left between them. CDR1 and CDR2 (germline): LGHNT, FRNRAP. The CDR3 consists of 15 residues. The CDR3 DNA sequence: TGTGCTAGTGCCACTGGTAAGGGGAGATACAATGAGCAGTTCTTC. Translated, it gives CASATGKGRYNEQFF.

The V and J genes are TRBV30 and TRBJ1-1, with 9 bases aligning to TRBD1. Germline V gene sequence: CDR1 GTSNPN, CDR2 SVGIG (reference sequence). The CDR3 spans 14 residues. V shed 4 bases, J shed 3 bases, and the junction held 6 bases outside the gene matches. The CDR3 loop is CAWKSGQGDTEAFF. DNA for the CDR3: TGTGCCTGGAAGTCGGGACAGGGAGACACTGAAGCTTTCTTT.

The rearrangement uses TRBV5-8 and TRBJ2-2; 12 bases match TRBD2. The V gene's germline CDR1 is SGHTS and CDR2 YDEGEE. CDR3 length equals 15 residues. Trimming cost V 3 bases and J 9 bases; bases outside gene matches: 6. CDR3 loop: CASSSTSGGLRELFF. CDR3 bases: TGTGCCAGCAGCTCGACTAGCGGGGGCCTCAGGGAGCTGTTTTTT.

The chain links TRBV19 to TRBJ2-6, with no clear D. Trimming removed 8 bases at V and 2 bases at J, with 13 bases between. CDR1 and CDR2 from the germline V gene are LNHDA and SQIVND (reference sequence). CDR3 length: 15 amino acids. CDR3: CASRLTETGANVLTF. The CDR3 nucleotides are TGTGCCAGTCGCCTTACAGAAACTGGGGCCAACGTCCTGACTTTC.

This chain uses TRBV2 with TRBJ2-5, with unresolved D. Trimming pared 2 bases from V and 2 bases from J, leaving 12 bases between. The germline CDR1 and CDR2 sequences are SNHLY and FYNNEI. The CDR3 extends over 15 amino acids. The CDR3 region is CASSESPRAQETQYF. CDR3 sequence (DNA): TGTGCCAGCAGTGAAAGTCCGAGAGCGCAAGAGACCCAGTACTTC.

The chain recombines TRBV7-2 with TRBJ2-3; D might be TRBD2 (6 bases). Germline values: CDR1 SGHTA, CDR2 FQGNSA. The CDR3 is 14 amino acids. The V end lost 2 bases, the J end lost 6 bases, and 12 bases lay between the germline ends. DNA for the CDR3: TGTGCCAGCAGCTTATACGGGGGTAGCGATACGCAGTATTTT. Protein product: CASSLYGGSDTQYF.

The V call is TRBV7-3, the J call TRBJ1-1; the D is unclear. V was trimmed by 2 bases and J by 4 bases, leaving 8 bases between them. Germline V CDR1 and CDR2: SGHTA, FQGTGA. The CDR3 is 13 residues long. CDR3 sequence: CASSLYTSTEAFF. In DNA, the CDR3 is TGTGCCAGCAGCTTATATACGAGCACTGAAGCTTTCTTT.

The gene calls are TRBV30 and TRBJ1-5; 7 bases map to TRBD1. CDR1 GTSNPN and CDR2 SVGIG come from the germline V gene (reference sequence). J was trimmed by 4 bases and V by 2 bases; bases with no gene match: 2. CDR3 size: 13 residues. CDR3 DNA: TGTGCCTGGAGTCGGACAGGAAATCAGCCCCAGCATTTT. Translation: CAWSRTGNQPQHF.

This clone was found once. The identical CDR3 is also encoded by other nucleotide sequences in the sample. This chain uses TRBV2 with TRBJ2-3; 7 positions match TRBD2. CDR3 length: 15 residues. CDR1 SNHLY and CDR2 FYNNEI come from the germline V gene. V lost 4 bases and J lost 1; bases outside the gene matches: 5. The CDR3 DNA follows: TGTGCCAGCAGTGGACTAGCCTCTGGCACAGATACGCAGTATTTT. This sequence encodes CASSGLASGTDTQYF.

This clone was counted a single time. The gene calls are TRBV30 and TRBJ2-5, with 9 positions matching TRBD2. The CDR3 runs to 14 residues. V gave up 4 bases and J gave up 5 bases; unmatched junction bases: 8. Germline CDR1 GTSNPN, CDR2 SVGIG (reference sequence). Here the CDR3 DNA reads TGTGCCTGGACCCGGCTAGCGGGGATGGAGACCCAGTACTTC. It encodes CAWTRLAGMETQYF.

The V call is TRBV2, the J call TRBJ2-3; D unclear. Germline CDR1 is SNHLY and CDR2 is FYNNEI. CDR3 length: 17 amino acids. Trimming removed 5 bases at V and 0 bases at J, with 18 bases between. CDR3 nucleotides: TGTGCCAGCAGTCAGGTTTCCCCAGCTCTTAGCACAGATACGCAGTATTTT. Its translation is CASSQVSPALSTDTQYF.

This clone was counted between two and nine times. The rearrangement uses TRBV7-9 and TRBJ2-7; D call uncertain. The length of the CDR3 is 13 residues. Germline values: CDR1 SEHNR, CDR2 FQNEAQ (reference sequence). The V end lost 3 bases, the J end lost 0 bases, and 6 bases lay between the germline ends. CDR3 residues: CASSFYSSYEQYF. As DNA, the CDR3 is TGTGCCAGCAGCTTTTACAGCTCCTACGAGCAGTACTTC.

The chain uses TRBV10-1 and TRBJ1-1; TRBD1 agrees at 9 bases. J lost 11 bases, V lost 6 bases, and 10 bases had no gene match. Germline assignment: CDR1 WNHNN and CDR2 SYGVQD (reference sequence). This CDR3 contains 13 residues. The CDR3 here is CASRGGTGGDAFF. Here the CDR3 DNA reads TGCGCCAGCAGAGGCGGCACAGGGGGCGACGCTTTCTTT.